The T cell receptor beta chain described here comes from a study of blood T cell repertoires in COVID-19. Profiled with immunoSEQ multiplex PCR; TCRdb holds only in-frame clones, not every one. The data show more than 60,000 clones, with roughly 86% seen just once and around 6.1% held by the top ten. This clone was detected a few times. The CDR3 contains 14 residues. CDR1 and CDR2 (germline): WSHSY, SAAADI. V shed 6 bases, J shed 8 bases, and the junction held 9 bases outside the gene matches. This receptor was identified in a man aged 60 to 75 with acute or convalescent COVID-19. V usage is TRBV10-2 and J usage is TRBJ2-1; TRBD1 matches at 8 bases. Sequencing was performed on peripheral blood. The CDR3 coding sequence is TGCGCCAGCAGGCCCCCGGACAGGGTGTATGAGCAGTTCTTC. Protein product: CASRPPDRVYEQFF.